The 27 T cell receptor beta chains below all came from one sample that was sequenced in a study of blood T cell repertoires in COVID-19. Some clones are missing from TCRdb's copy, which holds only in-frame ones; the method was immunoSEQ multiplex PCR. The table lists approximately 50,000 clones, roughly 86% of them singletons. Sequenced: peripheral blood. Every receptor here comes from a man of 80 years or more with active or convalescent COVID-19.

The chain links TRBV7-2 to TRBJ2-7, with D perhaps TRBD1 (5 bases). Deletions cut 5 bases from V and 9 bases from J, with 17 bases between. Per the germline V gene, CDR1 is SGHTA and CDR2 is FQGNSA. This CDR3 comprises 13 residues. The CDR3 sequence: CASSPESSRGQYF. CDR3 DNA: TGTGCCAGCAGCCCCGAGAGTTCAAGGGGGCAGTACTTC.

V is TRBV5-4 and J is TRBJ2-3; D gene unclear. Germline CDR1 is SGHNT and CDR2 is YYREEE (reference sequence). The CDR3 is made up of 14 amino acids. V was pared by 4 bases and J by 0 bases, with 9 bases between. CDR3 in amino acids: CASSALTSTDTQYF. The CDR3 DNA reads as TGTGCCAGCAGCGCTCTTACTAGCACAGATACGCAGTATTTT.

The V and J genes are TRBV29-1 and TRBJ2-7; maybe TRBD1 (5 bases). CDR3 length: 11 amino acids. With 4 bases removed from V and 1 base from J, the gap between germline ends came to 5 bases. The germline CDR1 and CDR2 sequences are SQVTM and ANQGSEA. The CDR3 DNA is TGCAGCGTTGGACAGTCCTACGAGCAGTACTTC. Amino acids: CSVGQSYEQYF.

The J gene is TRBJ2-2, the V gene TRBV7-2; 7 bases match TRBD2. V lost 8 bases, J lost 1 base, and 4 bases stayed unmatched. The CDR3 has 14 amino acids. Germline values: CDR1 SGHTA, CDR2 FQGNSA. CDR3 residues: CASVRGGNTGELFF. CDR3 coding DNA: TGTGCCAGCGTGCGCGGGGGGAACACCGGGGAGCTGTTTTTT.

V gene TRBV6-5 combines with J gene TRBJ1-5; 9 bases fit TRBD1. CDR3 size: 14 residues. The J segment lost 6 bases and the V segment lost 6 bases, leaving 6 bases of the junction unmatched. Germline V CDR1 and CDR2: MNHEY, SVGAGI. In DNA form, the CDR3 reads TGTGCCAGCAGCTCCGGGACAGGGTTTCAGCCCCAGCATTTT. This codes for CASSSGTGFQPQHF.

In its sample, this clone was seen once. The J gene is TRBJ2-3, the V gene TRBV9; 9 bases fit TRBD1. CDR1 is SGDLS, CDR2 YYNGEE, per germline. The CDR3 has 16 residues. After removal of 2 bases from V and 1 base from J, the junction contained 5 bases not matched to a gene. This chain's CDR3 is CASSVWDRVGTDTQYF. In DNA form, the CDR3 reads TGTGCCAGCAGCGTTTGGGACAGGGTCGGCACAGATACGCAGTATTTT.

The chain joins TRBV6-5 to TRBJ2-6; D uncertain. The ends were cut back, 6 bases at V and 0 bases at J, with 9 bases in the middle. The germline V gene has CDR1 MNHEY and CDR2 SVGAGI. This CDR3 comprises 15 residues. CDR3: CASSRVISGANVLTF. In DNA form, the CDR3 reads TGTGCCAGCAGCCGGGTGATCTCTGGGGCCAACGTCCTGACTTTC.

The chain combines TRBV19 with TRBJ2-2; 12 nucleotides align to TRBD1. The CDR3 consists of 16 residues. V trimming: 6 bases; J trimming: 3 bases; junction bases outside the gene matches: 5. Germline V lookup: CDR1 LNHDA, CDR2 SQIVND (reference sequence). The CDR3 DNA reads as TGTGCCAGTAGCGTGGGGACAGGGGGCTACACCGGGGAGCTGTTTTTT. Its translation is CASSVGTGGYTGELFF.

V is TRBV5-1 and J is TRBJ2-1, with TRBD2 identical over 9 bases. This CDR3 comprises 14 residues. The junction had 9 bases not matched to a gene; V was cut back by 5 bases and J by 9 bases. Per germline, CDR1 SGHRS and CDR2 YFSETQ. CDR3 region: CASRRGGRMGEQFF. The DNA of the CDR3 is TGCGCCAGCAGGCGGGGGGGCCGAATGGGTGAGCAGTTCTTC. The variable domain in full, completed from reference TRBV5-1 and TRBJ2-1, reads KAGVTQTPRYLIKTRGQQVTLSCSPISGHRSVSWYQQTPGQGLQFLFEYFSETQRNKGNFPGRFSGRQFSNSRSEMNVSTLELGDSALYLCASRRGGRMGEQFFGPGTRLTVL.

The gene calls are TRBV3-1 (or the pseudogene TRBV3-2) and TRBJ2-1, with TRBD1 matching 7 bases. The CDR3 length is 14 residues. Trimming at V came to 6 bases and at J to 4 bases, leaving 6 bases not matched to a gene. CDR1 is LGHDT, CDR2 YNNKEL, per germline (reference sequence). The DNA for the CDR3 is TGTGCCAGCAGGAAGGGGGCCGGATACAATGAGCAGTTCTTC. As protein: CASRKGAGYNEQFF.

This chain joins TRBV28 and TRBJ2-1, with 13 bases matching TRBD2. This CDR3 is 16 amino acids long. The V gene's germline CDR1 is MDHEN and CDR2 SYDVKM. The junction had 9 bases not matched to a gene; V was cut back by 5 bases and J by 8 bases. This chain's CDR3 is CASSGGGLAGAHEQFF. CDR3 sequence (DNA): TGTGCCAGCAGTGGGGGAGGACTAGCGGGGGCCCATGAGCAGTTCTTC.

The chain carries TRBV5-3 and TRBJ1-4, with D possibly TRBD1 on 6 matching bases. TRBV5-3 is an ORF, and what it does is uncertain. V was cut by 2 bases and J by 7 bases, with 27 bases left in between. The CDR3 runs 19 residues. CDR3 bases: TGTGCCAGAAGCTTTGCGATCTTAGGGCAGGGGCCTCAGTCTGAAAAACTGTTTTTT. Translation gives CARSFAILGQGPQSEKLFF.

In this sample, this clone turned up once. This chain uses TRBV11-3 with TRBJ2-3, with 7 bases matching TRBD1. V lost 5 bases to trimming and J lost 4 bases; unmatched junction nucleotides: 3. Germline V gives CDR1 SGHNT, CDR2 YENEEA. The CDR3 runs to 13 residues. CDR3 DNA: TGTGCCAGCAGCCTAGGACAGGCAGATACGCAGTATTTT. This translates into CASSLGQADTQYF.

The chain joins TRBV6-1 to TRBJ2-5; 8 positions match TRBD2. Germline CDR1 MNHNS, CDR2 SASEGT. The CDR3 runs 16 residues. J lost 1 base, V lost 4 bases, and 8 bases had no gene match. The DNA of the CDR3 is TGTGCCAGCAGTGCCCTCGGGGGGGGCCCCCAAGAGACCCAGTACTTC. Translated: CASSALGGGPQETQYF.

The gene calls are TRBV19 and TRBJ2-1, with 13 bases lining up with TRBD2. V lost 0 bases, J lost 7 bases, and 6 bases stayed unmatched. Germline V lookup: CDR1 LNHDA, CDR2 SQIVND (reference sequence). The CDR3 contains 17 residues. CDR3 nucleotide sequence: TGTGCCAGTAGTATAGATCCCCCACTAGCGGGAGGGAATGAGCAGTTCTTC. Encoded protein: CASSIDPPLAGGNEQFF. Together with reference TRBV19 and TRBJ2-1, the CDR3 gives the full variable domain: DGGITQSPKYLFRKEGQNVTLSCEQNLNHDAMYWYRQDPGQGLRLIYYSQIVNDFQKGDIAEGYSVSREKKESFPLTVTSAQKNPTAFYLCASSIDPPLAGGNEQFFGPGTRLTVL.

J is TRBJ1-2 and V is TRBV9; 9 bases line up with TRBD1. The ends lost 0 bases at V and 3 bases at J; junction bases unmatched: 15. The CDR3 extends over 19 amino acids. Germline V gene sequence: CDR1 SGDLS, CDR2 YYNGEE. CDR3 nucleotide sequence: TGTGCCAGCAGCGTAGGCCCGAGGGACAGGGATGCGGGACACTATGGCTACACCTTC. This gives the protein CASSVGPRDRDAGHYGYTF.

The V gene is TRBV6-5, the J gene TRBJ1-1, with 9 bases matching TRBD1. The CDR3 loop spans 14 amino acids. The germline V gene has CDR1 MNHEY and CDR2 SVGAGI. V trimming: 6 bases; J trimming: 6 bases; junction bases outside the gene matches: 8. CDR3 nucleotides: TGTGCCAGCAGAAAACAGGGGGCTCCCTCTGAAGCTTTCTTT. It specifies CASRKQGAPSEAFF.

The chain has TRBV5-1 and TRBJ2-1; D might be TRBD2 (5 bases). The germline V and J ends were trimmed by 3 bases and 3 bases, with 10 bases remaining between them. Germline V gene sequence: CDR1 SGHRS, CDR2 YFSETQ. There are 14 residues in the CDR3. CDR3 sequence reads: CASSSGRGYNEQFF. The CDR3 nucleotides are TGCGCCAGCAGCTCCGGTCGGGGCTACAATGAGCAGTTCTTC.

This rearrangement joins TRBV10-3 to TRBJ2-7; TRBD1 agrees at 8 bases. Per the germline V gene, CDR1 is ENHRY and CDR2 is SYGVKD. J gave up 6 bases and V 2 bases, and 9 bases lay outside the gene matches. The CDR3 loop spans 15 amino acids. The CDR3 spells CAISEVVRQGFEQYF. The CDR3 bases are TGTGCCATCAGTGAGGTCGTGCGACAGGGGTTCGAGCAGTACTTC.

Written as DNA, the CDR3 is TGTGCCAGCAAACCCCCCAGGTTACAGCAGCCCCAGCATTTT. Translation: CASKPPRLQQPQHF. The rearrangement uses TRBV28 and TRBJ1-5; D unclear. CDR3 size: 14 residues. V lost 7 bases and J 7 bases, leaving 17 bases between the germline ends. Germline values: CDR1 MDHEN, CDR2 SYDVKM. Using reference TRBV28 and TRBJ1-5 for the parts outside the CDR3, the full variable domain is DVKVTQSSRYLVKRTGEKVFLECVQDMDHENMFWYRQDPGLGLRLIYFSYDVKMKEKGDIPEGYSVSREKKERFSLILESASTNQTSMYLCASKPPRLQQPQHFGDGTRLSIL.

The chain uses TRBV28 and TRBJ1-2, with a possible D match to TRBD1 (6 bases). There are 14 residues in the CDR3. Trimming removed 7 bases at V and 4 bases at J, with 16 bases between. Germline-derived CDR1 and CDR2 are MDHEN and SYDVKM. DNA for the CDR3: TGTGCCAGCATCCTAAACCGGGACACCTATGGCTACACCTTC. As protein: CASILNRDTYGYTF.

This clone was counted between two and nine times. This chain joins TRBV11-2 and TRBJ2-7; 9 bases agree with TRBD1. V dropped 4 bases and J dropped 2; count of bases not matched to a gene: 9. The CDR3 totals 16 residues. CDR1 and CDR2 (germline): SGHAT, FQNNGV. The CDR3, as DNA: TGTGCCAGCAGCTACTCACCGGACAGGGGAACCTACGAGCAGTACTTC. Amino acid sequence: CASSYSPDRGTYEQYF.

The CDR3 protein is CASSLTAGASGELFF. CDR3 bases: TGTGCCAGCAGCCTAACGGCAGGGGCCAGCGGGGAGCTGTTTTTT. V is TRBV7-9 and J is TRBJ2-2; possible D gene TRBD1, 6 bases. The CDR3 runs to 15 residues. V dropped 5 bases and J dropped 7 bases, with 17 bases sitting between them. Looked up from germline, CDR1 is SEHNR and CDR2 is FQNEAQ (reference sequence). The full variable domain, rest sourced from reference TRBV7-9 and TRBJ2-2, is DTGVSQNPRHKITKRGQNVTFRCDPISEHNRLYWYRQTLGQGPEFLTYFQNEAQLEKSRLLSDRFSAERPKGSFSTLEIQRTEQGDSAMYLCASSLTAGASGELFFGEGSRLTVL.

The CDR3 sequence: CASSPSFTSLNYGYTF. Here the CDR3 DNA reads TGTGCCAGCAGCCCAAGCTTCACGAGTTTAAACTATGGCTACACCTTC. The gene calls are TRBV7-2 and TRBJ1-2; D remains unclear. The CDR3 runs to 16 residues. The V gene lost 5 bases and the J gene lost 2 bases, with 18 bases spanning the gap. CDR1 and CDR2 from the germline V gene are SGHTA and FQGNSA.

This clone has a handful of counts. This chain links TRBV6-5 with TRBJ2-7; 8 bases fit TRBD1. The V and J ends lost 5 bases and 4 bases, in that order; junction bases with no gene match: 1. The CDR3 length is 12 residues. Germline loops: CDR1 MNHEY, CDR2 SVGAGI. The CDR3 region has the DNA TGTGCCAGCAGTAGGACAGGGTACGAGCAGTACTTC. Amino acids: CASSRTGYEQYF.

The J gene is TRBJ2-1, the V gene TRBV5-1; TRBD1 is a possible D gene (5 bases). The V gene lost 3 bases and the J gene lost 6 bases, with 13 bases spanning the gap. Germline lookup yields CDR1 SGHRS and CDR2 YFSETQ. CDR3 size: 14 residues. Written as DNA, the CDR3 is TGCGCCAGCAGCTCCGGTGGGGCAGTCAATGAGCAGTTCTTC. It yields the protein CASSSGGAVNEQFF.

J is TRBJ1-2 and V is TRBV6-5, with no clear D. V was trimmed by 0 bases and J by 4 bases, leaving 12 bases between them. The CDR3 runs 15 residues. CDR1 is MNHEY and CDR2 is SVGAGI in the germline V gene. The CDR3 reads CASSYSIGGSYGYTF. CDR3 nucleotides: TGTGCCAGCAGTTACTCGATAGGCGGATCCTATGGCTACACCTTC.